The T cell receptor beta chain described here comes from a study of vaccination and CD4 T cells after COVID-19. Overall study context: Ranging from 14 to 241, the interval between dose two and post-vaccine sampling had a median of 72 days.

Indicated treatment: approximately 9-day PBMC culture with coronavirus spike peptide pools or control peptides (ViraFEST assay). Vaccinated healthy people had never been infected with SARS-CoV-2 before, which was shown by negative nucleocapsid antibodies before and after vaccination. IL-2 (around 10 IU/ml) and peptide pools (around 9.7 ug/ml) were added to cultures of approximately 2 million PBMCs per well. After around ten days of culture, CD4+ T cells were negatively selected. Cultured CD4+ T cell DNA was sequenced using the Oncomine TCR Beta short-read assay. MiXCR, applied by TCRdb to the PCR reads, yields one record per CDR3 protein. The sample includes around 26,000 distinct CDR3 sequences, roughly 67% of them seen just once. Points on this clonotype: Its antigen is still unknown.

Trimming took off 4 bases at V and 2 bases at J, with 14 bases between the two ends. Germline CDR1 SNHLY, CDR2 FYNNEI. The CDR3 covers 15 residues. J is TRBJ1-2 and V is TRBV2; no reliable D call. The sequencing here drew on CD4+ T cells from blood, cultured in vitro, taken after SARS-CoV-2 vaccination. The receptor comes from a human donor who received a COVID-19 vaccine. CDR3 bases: TGTGCCAGCAGTGTGGAGGGAATTACGAACTATGGCTACACCTTC. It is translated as CASSVEGITNYGYTF.